Below are 15 T cell receptor beta chains sequenced from a single sample in a study of blood T cell repertoires in COVID-19. TCRdb's copy holds only in-frame clones and misses some; the assay was immunoSEQ multiplex PCR. This table has 25,000 to 35,000 clones, about nine tenths appearing once. The material sequenced was peripheral blood. These receptors all stem from an older man with active or convalescent COVID-19.

This chain joins TRBV5-1 and TRBJ2-3; D possibly corresponds to TRBD1 (5 bases). Germline assignment: CDR1 SGHRS and CDR2 YFSETQ. The CDR3 loop spans 13 amino acids. Deletions cut 2 bases from V and 3 bases from J, with 7 bases between. The DNA for the CDR3 is TGCGCCAGCAGCTTCCAGGGAACAGATACGCAGTATTTT. It yields the protein CASSFQGTDTQYF.

The chain uses TRBV19 and TRBJ1-5; 9 positions match TRBD1. J lost 6 bases, V lost 7 bases, and 7 bases had no gene match. The germline CDR1 and CDR2 sequences are LNHDA and SQIVND (reference sequence). This CDR3 has 14 amino acids. The CDR3 loop reads CASKRTGEAQPQHF. The DNA for the CDR3 is TGTGCCAGTAAACGGACAGGGGAGGCTCAGCCCCAGCATTTT.

J is TRBJ2-7 and V is TRBV7-2; the D gene is possibly TRBD1 (5 bases). Trimming removed 5 bases from V and 0 bases from J, with 11 bases in between. The CDR3 covers 14 residues. From germline, CDR1 is SGHTA and CDR2 FQGNSA. CDR3 coding DNA: TGTGCCAGCAGCCCCCAGGGAAACTCCTACGAGCAGTACTTC. Translated: CASSPQGNSYEQYF.

J is TRBJ1-3 and V is TRBV18; D gene unclear. CDR1 is KGHSH and CDR2 is LQKENI in the germline V gene. The V end was cut by 3 bases, the J end by 2 bases, with 8 bases between. The length of the CDR3 is 14 residues. For the CDR3, the DNA is TGTGCCAGCTCACCCGGTAGCGCTGGAAACACCATATATTTT. This gives the protein CASSPGSAGNTIYF.

This sequence joins TRBV19 and TRBJ2-1, with D possibly being TRBD1 (5 bases). This CDR3 contains 15 residues. The germline V and J ends were trimmed by 1 base and 0 bases, with 7 bases remaining between them. Germline CDR1 reads LNHDA; CDR2 reads SQIVND (reference sequence). The chain's CDR3 is CASSIGQGSYNEQFF. DNA for the CDR3: TGTGCCAGTAGTATAGGCCAGGGCTCCTACAATGAGCAGTTCTTC.

The chain recombines TRBV19 with TRBJ1-6, with D perhaps matching TRBD1 (6 bases). Germline V gene sequence: CDR1 LNHDA, CDR2 SQIVND (reference sequence). The CDR3 extends over 15 amino acids. Between the trimmed V and J ends, which lost 5 bases and 6 bases, there was a span of 14 bases. CDR3 sequence reads: CASSPQPRGNSPLHF. CDR3 sequence (DNA): TGTGCCAGTAGTCCTCAGCCCAGGGGTAATTCACCCCTCCACTTT.

The gene calls are TRBV3-1 (or the pseudogene TRBV3-2) and TRBJ2-3, with 7 bases lining up with TRBD2. Per germline, CDR1 LGHDT and CDR2 YNNKEL (reference sequence). The CDR3 spans 18 residues. V lost 0 bases, J lost 3 bases, and 12 bases stayed unmatched. The CDR3 sequence: CASSQEFLGGSGTDTQYF. The CDR3 bases are TGTGCCAGCAGCCAAGAATTCTTGGGCGGGAGTGGTACAGATACGCAGTATTTT.

The CDR3 is CASSLLVGGNEKLFF. The CDR3 region has the DNA TGTGCCAGCAGCTTACTGGTGGGAGGAAATGAAAAACTGTTTTTT. J is TRBJ1-4 and V is TRBV7-9; D gene ambiguous. CDR1 SEHNR and CDR2 FQNEAQ come from the germline V gene (reference sequence). The V and J ends lost 2 bases and 5 bases respectively, with 12 bases between them. There are 15 residues in the CDR3.

The chain joins TRBV5-1 to TRBJ2-5; 10 nucleotides match TRBD2. Germline values: CDR1 SGHRS, CDR2 YFSETQ. CDR3 length equals 14 residues. Trimming at V came to 0 bases and at J to 7 bases, leaving 3 bases not matched to a gene. CDR3 DNA sequence: TGCGCCAGCAGCTTGGGACTAGCGGGTGGGACCCAGTACTTC. Translation: CASSLGLAGGTQYF.

The V and J genes are TRBV27 and TRBJ1-1; 7 bases agree with TRBD1. After removal of 1 base from V and 5 bases from J, the junction contained 7 bases not matched to a gene. The V gene's germline CDR1 is MNHEY and CDR2 SMNVEV (reference sequence). CDR3 length: 15 residues. CDR3 sequence: CASSLYEGARTEAFF. The CDR3 DNA sequence: TGTGCCAGCAGTTTATACGAGGGGGCGCGGACTGAAGCTTTCTTT.

This chain links TRBV7-3 with TRBJ2-7; 8 bases align to TRBD2. The CDR3 extends over 13 amino acids. V shed 9 bases, J shed 7 bases, and the junction held 11 bases outside the gene matches. Germline CDR1 and CDR2: SGHTA and FQGTGA. DNA of the CDR3: TGTGCCAGTGCGGGGGGTCCTCAGGGGGAGCAGTACTTC. Translation gives CASAGGPQGEQYF.

The chain links TRBV6-5 to TRBJ2-1, with 7 bases aligning to TRBD2. This CDR3 region has 11 residues. With V trimmed by 8 bases and J by 9 bases, 4 bases remained unmatched. The V gene's germline CDR1 is MNHEY and CDR2 SVGAGI. The CDR3: CASSGEGEQFF. The CDR3 DNA reads TGTGCCAGCTCCGGGGAGGGTGAGCAGTTCTTC.

The chain carries TRBV11-2 and TRBJ2-5; 13 bases are a match to TRBD2. The CDR3 contains 17 residues. CDR1 and CDR2 from the germline V gene are SGHAT and FQNNGV. V was pared by 5 bases and J by 2 bases, with 8 bases of the junction left unmatched. In DNA, the CDR3 is TGTGCCAGCAGCCTCCGGACTAGCGGGAGACAGCAAGAGACCCAGTACTTC. Its protein product is CASSLRTSGRQQETQYF. The variable domain in full, with the rest retrieved from reference TRBV11-2 and TRBJ2-5, is EAGVAQSPRYKIIEKRQSVAFWCNPISGHATLYWYQQILGQGPKLLIQFQNNGVVDDSQLPKDRFSAERLKGVDSTLKIQPAKLEDSAVYLCASSLRTSGRQQETQYFGPGTRLLVL.

V gene TRBV6-2 or TRBV6-3 combines with J gene TRBJ2-2; TRBD2 matches 10 bases. The germline CDR1 and CDR2 sequences are MNHEY and SVGEGT. The junction had 3 bases not matched to a gene; V was cut back by 5 bases and J by 0 bases. The length of the CDR3 is 16 residues. For the CDR3, the DNA is TGTGCCAGCAGTCCAGCGGGAGGGACGAACACCGGGGAGCTGTTTTTT. Encoded protein: CASSPAGGTNTGELFF.

The chain combines TRBV2 with TRBJ2-7; a weak D match, TRBD2 (5 bases). Between the trimmed V and J ends, which lost 0 bases and 2 bases, there was a span of 11 bases. Germline V gene lookup returns CDR1 SNHLY and CDR2 FYNNEI. The CDR3 has 15 amino acids. CDR3 residues: CASSEAPSGAYEQYV. CDR3 in DNA: TGTGCCAGCAGTGAAGCGCCCAGCGGAGCCTACGAGCAGTACGTC.